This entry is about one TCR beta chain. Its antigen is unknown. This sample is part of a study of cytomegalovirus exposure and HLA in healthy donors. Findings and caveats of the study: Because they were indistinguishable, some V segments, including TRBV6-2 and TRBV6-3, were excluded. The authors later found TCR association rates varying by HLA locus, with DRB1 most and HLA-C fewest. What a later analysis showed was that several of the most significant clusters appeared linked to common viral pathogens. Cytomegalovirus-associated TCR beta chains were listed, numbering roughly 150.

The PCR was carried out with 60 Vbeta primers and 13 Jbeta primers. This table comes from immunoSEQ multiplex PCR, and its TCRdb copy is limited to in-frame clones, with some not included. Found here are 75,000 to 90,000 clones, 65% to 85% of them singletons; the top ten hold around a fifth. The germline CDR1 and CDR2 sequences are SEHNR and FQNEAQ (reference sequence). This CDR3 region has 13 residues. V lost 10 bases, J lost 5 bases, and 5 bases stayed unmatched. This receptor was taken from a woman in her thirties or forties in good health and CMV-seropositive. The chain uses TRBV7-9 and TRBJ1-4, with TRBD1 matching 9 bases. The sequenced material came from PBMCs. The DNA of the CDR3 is TGTGCCACCGGGGACAGGGCCAATGAAAAACTGTTTTTT. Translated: CATGDRANEKLFF.